This T cell receptor beta chain was found in a study of blood T cell repertoires in COVID-19. Across the study: The United States, Italy and Spain provided the acute and convalescent COVID-19 samples. PBMCs, B-cell-depleted T cells, or T cells provided the cDNA or gDNA that made up the material.

Only one count was recorded for this clone. V dropped 4 bases and J dropped 0 bases, with 13 bases sitting between them. CDR1 SGHTS and CDR2 YDEGEE come from the germline V gene. The CDR3 consists of 16 residues. Method: immunoSEQ multiplex PCR; TCRdb's copy keeps in-frame clones and lacks some. Among 50,000 or so clones listed, about 83% were seen once. Sequences were obtained from peripheral blood. The receptor was derived from a middle-aged man with acute or convalescent COVID-19. The chain uses TRBV5-8 and TRBJ1-4, with D uncertain. The CDR3 here is CASSLAWAATNEKLFF. The CDR3 DNA reads as TGTGCCAGCAGCCTGGCGTGGGCCGCAACTAATGAAAAACTGTTTTTT.